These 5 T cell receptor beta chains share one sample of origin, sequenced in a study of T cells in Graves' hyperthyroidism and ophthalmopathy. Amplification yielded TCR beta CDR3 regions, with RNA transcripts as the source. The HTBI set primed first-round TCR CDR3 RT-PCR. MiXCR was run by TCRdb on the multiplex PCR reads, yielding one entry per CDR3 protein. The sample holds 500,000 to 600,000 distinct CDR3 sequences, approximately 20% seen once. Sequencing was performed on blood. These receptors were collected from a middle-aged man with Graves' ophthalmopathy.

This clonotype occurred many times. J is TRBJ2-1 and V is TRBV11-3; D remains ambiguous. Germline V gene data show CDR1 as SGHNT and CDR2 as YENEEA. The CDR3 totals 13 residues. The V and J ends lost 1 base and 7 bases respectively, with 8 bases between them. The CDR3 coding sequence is TGTGCCAGCAGCTTAGGGTTCAGTAATGAGCAGTTCTTC. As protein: CASSLGFSNEQFF.

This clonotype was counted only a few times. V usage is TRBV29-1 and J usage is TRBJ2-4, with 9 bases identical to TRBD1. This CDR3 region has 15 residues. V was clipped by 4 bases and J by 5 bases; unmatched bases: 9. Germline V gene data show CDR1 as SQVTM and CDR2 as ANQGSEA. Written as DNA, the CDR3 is TGCAGCGTTGTCCTAAACAGGGGGCGTGAAAACATTCAGTACTTC. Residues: CSVVLNRGRENIQYF.

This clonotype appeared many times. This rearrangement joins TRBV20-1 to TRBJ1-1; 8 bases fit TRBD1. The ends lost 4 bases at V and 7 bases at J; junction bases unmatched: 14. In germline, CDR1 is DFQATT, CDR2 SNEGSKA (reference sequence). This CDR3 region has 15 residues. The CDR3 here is CSATTRGTGNFEAFF. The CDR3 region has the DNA TGCAGTGCTACAACCCGTGGGACAGGAAATTTTGAAGCTTTCTTT.

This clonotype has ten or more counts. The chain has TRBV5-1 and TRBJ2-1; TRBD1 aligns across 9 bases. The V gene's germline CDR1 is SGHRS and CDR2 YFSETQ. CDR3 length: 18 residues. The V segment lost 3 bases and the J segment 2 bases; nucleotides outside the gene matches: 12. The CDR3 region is CASSWEDRGQKPYNEQFF. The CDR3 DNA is TGCGCCAGCAGCTGGGAGGACAGGGGCCAGAAACCCTACAATGAGCAGTTCTTC.

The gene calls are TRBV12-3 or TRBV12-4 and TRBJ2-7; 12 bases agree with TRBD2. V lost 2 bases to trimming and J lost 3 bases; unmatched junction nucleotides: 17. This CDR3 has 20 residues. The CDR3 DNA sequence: TGTGCCAGCAGTTTACGGCTCCAAAGGCGGAGACTAGCGGGGGACTACGAGCAGTACTTC. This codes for CASSLRLQRRRLAGDYEQYF.